These T cell receptor beta chains were read from a single sample in a study of yellow fever vaccine responses in identical twins. A single record per CDR3 protein comes from TCRdb applying MiXCR to the RT-PCR reads. Here the sample spans 30,000 to 40,000 distinct CDR3 sequences, 45% to 65% being singletons. Sample: T cells from blood (PBMCs), unsorted or a sorted subset (not recorded which), taken before or after yellow fever vaccination (not recorded which). All receptors come from a woman between 18 and 30 years old who received the yellow fever vaccine. The CDR3 runs from the conserved cysteine through the conserved F or W. A D gene is named only where the DNA matches it firmly. Not every row has a clone size; where given, it reads once, few, many or a size class.

j_call	d_call	clone_size	v_call	cdr3_nt	cdr3_aa
TRBJ1-4	.	.	TRBV12-3/TRBV12-4	TGTGCCAGCAGTTTTTCCATGGGGGAAAAACTGTTTTTT	CASSFSMGEKLFF
TRBJ2-1	TRBD2	.	TRBV6-2/TRBV6-3	TGTGCCAGCAGTTACCCGACTAGCGGGGGGGTCAGCTCCTACAATGAGCAGTTCTTC	CASSYPTSGGVSSYNEQFF
TRBJ2-3	.	few	TRBV11-1	TGTGCCAGCAGCTTAGAGTTTGAGACTAACACAGATACGCAGTATTTT	CASSLEFETNTDTQYF
TRBJ2-1	TRBD2	.	TRBV29-1	TGCAGCGTTGAGTTGTCTAGCGGGGAGTACAATGAGCAGTTCTTC	CSVELSSGEYNEQFF
TRBJ2-3	.	.	TRBV20-1	TGCAGTGCTAGAGTTGGGTTCACAGATACGCAGTATTTT	CSARVGFTDTQYF
TRBJ2-2	TRBD2	few	TRBV9	TGTGCCAGCAAGGGGGCTAGCGGGGGGTTCGACACCGGGGAGCTGTTTTTT	CASKGASGGFDTGELFF
TRBJ2-4	.	.	TRBV7-1	TGTGCCAGCAGCTCAGAGACGGGGTTGGGGGCCAAAAACATTCAGTACTTC	CASSSETGLGAKNIQYF
TRBJ1-4	.	.	TRBV4-1	TGCGCCAGCAGCCAACAAGACGAAGTTAATGAAAAACTGTTTTTT	CASSQQDEVNEKLFF
TRBJ1-4	.	.	TRBV20-1	TGCAGTGCTAGCCCACATGGAACTTTCAATGAAAAACTGTTTTTT	CSASPHGTFNEKLFF
TRBJ2-7	TRBD2	.	TRBV7-9	TGTGCCAGCAGCTCGGGAGGGTTTGGGACCTACGAGCAGTACTTC	CASSSGGFGTYEQYF
TRBJ2-7	TRBD1	few	TRBV10-3	TGTGCCATCAGTGCGGACAGGACATCCTACGAGCAGTACTTC	CAISADRTSYEQYF
TRBJ2-5	TRBD1	few	TRBV20-1	TGCAGTGCTAGAGGCCGGGACAGGGGTGAGACCCAGTACTTC	CSARGRDRGETQYF
TRBJ2-3	.	few	TRBV18	TGTGCCAGCTCACCACCGTACGGTACAGGGAGGACAGATACGCAGTATTTT	CASSPPYGTGRTDTQYF
TRBJ2-1	.	.	TRBV29-1	TGCAGCGTTTATGGGTCAGCCTCCTACAATGAGCAGTTCTTC	CSVYGSASYNEQFF
TRBJ2-7	TRBD2	.	TRBV29-1	TGCAGCGTTTATACTAGCGGTAACTACGAGCAGTACTTC	CSVYTSGNYEQYF
TRBJ1-1	.	few	TRBV12-3/TRBV12-4	TGTGCCAGCAGTTCGGGATTCACTGAAGCTTTCTTT	CASSSGFTEAFF
TRBJ2-1	.	.	TRBV10-1	TGCGCCACCGCCCCAAGCTCCTACAATGAGCAGTTCTTC	CATAPSSYNEQFF
TRBJ1-2	.	few	TRBV12-3/TRBV12-4	TGTGCCAGCAGTTTGTGGGGGGAGAAGGGCTACACCTTC	CASSLWGEKGYTF
TRBJ2-5	.	few	TRBV3-1	TGTGCCAGCAGCCCTGGACTGAGGGAGACCCAGTACTTC	CASSPGLRETQYF
TRBJ2-7	TRBD2	.	TRBV29-1	TGCAGCGTTGAATTGCTAGCGGGGCCTTCCTACGAGCAGTACTTC	CSVELLAGPSYEQYF
TRBJ2-1	TRBD2	.	TRBV29-1	TGCAGCGCCCTACTAGCGGACTCCTACAATGAGCAGTTCTTC	CSALLADSYNEQFF
TRBJ2-1	.	.	TRBV5-6	TGTGCCAGCAGGTTGCTCCGGTCGAGACTCAATGAGCAGTTCTTC	CASRLLRSRLNEQFF
TRBJ2-1	.	once	TRBV5-1	TGCGCCAGCAGCCCTTCCGGTGGGGGTACCTACAATGAGCAGTTCTTC	CASSPSGGGTYNEQFF
TRBJ1-1	TRBD1	.	TRBV18	TGTGCCAGCTCAGGACAGGGGAAAGGGAACACTGAAGCTTTCTTT	CASSGQGKGNTEAFF
TRBJ2-2	.	.	TRBV2	TGTGCCAGCAGTCGACTGCCCAACACCGGGGAGCTGTTTTTT	CASSRLPNTGELFF
TRBJ2-1	.	few	TRBV5-4	TGTGCCAGCAGCTTACCGGGAGCGAGGGATGAGCAGTTCTTC	CASSLPGARDEQFF
TRBJ1-3	.	once	TRBV29-1	TGCAGCGTTGAATTTAAGTCTAATCAAGCTAGCACCATATATTTT	CSVEFKSNQASTIYF
TRBJ1-2	.	few	TRBV7-9	TGTGCCAGCAGCCTCAGCGGGGGGAACTATGGCTACACCTTC	CASSLSGGNYGYTF
TRBJ2-7	.	.	TRBV5-1	TGCGCCAGCAGTTTTGGACAGACAAGCTCCTACGAGCAGTACTTC	CASSFGQTSSYEQYF
TRBJ1-3	.	.	TRBV10-3	TGTGCCGCCGCCCCCTCATATGGAAACACCATATATTTT	CAAAPSYGNTIYF
TRBJ1-1	.	.	TRBV10-1	TGCGCCAGCAGGGGATTGAACACTGAAGCTTTCTTT	CASRGLNTEAFF
TRBJ2-1	.	.	TRBV11-3	TGTGCCAGCAGCTTAGGTGGGGCGAGCTCCTACAATGAGCAGTTCTTC	CASSLGGASSYNEQFF
TRBJ2-3	.	few	TRBV20-1	TGCAGTGCTAGAAACTTCGATACGCAGTATTTT	CSARNFDTQYF
TRBJ2-7	.	.	TRBV11-1	TGTGCCAGCAGCCACTCCGGGTCTTCCTACGAGCAGTACTTC	CASSHSGSSYEQYF
TRBJ2-2	.	.	TRBV6-1	TGTGCCAGCAGCCACGGGGTCGCCGGGGAGCTGTTTTTT	CASSHGVAGELFF
TRBJ1-5	.	.	TRBV12-3/TRBV12-4	TGTGCCAGCACCCGAGACTTGCCTTCCGGCAGCAATCAGCCCCAGCATTTT	CASTRDLPSGSNQPQHF
TRBJ1-3	TRBD1	few	TRBV24-1	TGTGCCACCAGTGACCACAGGGGGCCTGGAAACACCATATATTTT	CATSDHRGPGNTIYF
TRBJ2-1	.	.	TRBV29-1	TGCAGCGTTGGGGCCCATTCCCCTAACAATGAGCAGTTCTTC	CSVGAHSPNNEQFF
TRBJ1-5	.	few	TRBV23-1	TGCGCCAGCAGTCGCTCCAAGACAGTTGGGTCCCAGCCCCAGCATTTT	CASSRSKTVGSQPQHF
TRBJ1-2	.	.	TRBV11-2	TGTGCCAGCAGCTTATTGGGGGCTTCTAACTATGGCTACACCTTC	CASSLLGASNYGYTF
TRBJ2-3	TRBD2	few	TRBV6-2/TRBV6-3	TGTGCCAGCAGTTACGGGACTAGCGGGAGAGATACGCAGTATTTT	CASSYGTSGRDTQYF
TRBJ2-2	.	few	TRBV18	TGTGCCAGCTCACCAAGTGCCCCCGGGGAGCTGTTTTTT	CASSPSAPGELFF
TRBJ1-2	TRBD1	.	TRBV11-1	TGTGCCAGCAGCTCGACAGGGAACTATGGCTACACCTTC	CASSSTGNYGYTF
TRBJ1-1	.	.	TRBV29-1	TGCAGCGTCGGGACACCGAACACTGAAGCTTTCTTT	CSVGTPNTEAFF
TRBJ2-1	TRBD2	few	TRBV12-3/TRBV12-4	TGTGCCAGCAGTTCACCTAGCGGGAGTATATCCTACAATGAGCAGTTCTTC	CASSSPSGSISYNEQFF
TRBJ2-1	.	.	TRBV11-2	TGTGCCAGCAGCTTCGGCAGGGTGGTTAATGATGAGCAGTTCTTC	CASSFGRVVNDEQFF
TRBJ2-7	.	.	TRBV4-1	TGCGCCAGCAGCCAAGACTACTTCTCCTACGAGCAGTACTTC	CASSQDYFSYEQYF
TRBJ1-3	TRBD1	.	TRBV2	TGTGCCAGCAGTGAAGCGACGGACAGGGGAGGTGGAAACACCATATATTTT	CASSEATDRGGGNTIYF
TRBJ1-1	.	.	TRBV20-1	TGCAGTGCTAGAATTAGGGAAGCTTTCTTT	CSARIREAFF
TRBJ2-7	TRBD1	.	TRBV11-2	TGTGCCAGCAGCTTATTCCCGGACAGGGAGGACGAGCAGTACTTC	CASSLFPDREDEQYF
TRBJ1-6	.	once	TRBV5-1	TGCGCCAGCAGCTTGGGAACAATGGGTTCACCCCTCCACTTT	CASSLGTMGSPLHF
TRBJ1-3	TRBD1	.	TRBV7-6	TGTGCCAGCAGCTTAGAGGGACAGGGTTTACGAAACACCATATATTTT	CASSLEGQGLRNTIYF